Following are 27 T cell receptor beta chains from one sample sequenced in a study of blood T cell repertoires in COVID-19. Measured with immunoSEQ multiplex PCR; TCRdb has only the in-frame clones, and not every one. The profile shows about 90,000 clones, around 89% of them singletons. The sample taken for sequencing was peripheral blood. Receptors were obtained from a man aged 45 to 65 with COVID-19, enrolled during active disease.

This sequence joins TRBV7-9 and TRBJ1-1; 8 nucleotides line up with TRBD1. The CDR3 is 18 amino acids. The J segment lost 1 base and the V segment lost 0 bases, leaving 10 bases of the junction unmatched. Looked up from germline, CDR1 is SEHNR and CDR2 is FQNEAQ (reference sequence). The CDR3 sequence is CASSLAVRGRGGNTEAFF. The CDR3 DNA reads TGTGCCAGCAGCTTAGCGGTCAGGGGGCGCGGGGGGAACACTGAAGCTTTCTTT.

This chain connects TRBV19 to TRBJ2-6; D is possibly TRBD1 (6 bases). Trimming cost V 8 bases and J 1 base, with 18 bases left between them. This CDR3 has 17 amino acids. Germline-derived CDR1 and CDR2 are LNHDA and SQIVND (reference sequence). The DNA of the CDR3 is TGTGCCAGTTTCGGGGTCGACAGGCGGTCTGGGGCCAACGTCCTGACTTTC. It encodes CASFGVDRRSGANVLTF.

The chain is built from TRBV27 and TRBJ2-3; 8 bases fit TRBD2. CDR1 is MNHEY, CDR2 SMNVEV, per germline (reference sequence). Trimming took 7 bases from V and 0 from J; bases not matched to a gene: 6. CDR3 length equals 15 residues. CDR3 nucleotide sequence: TGTGCCAGCAAACTTAGCGGGACTAGCACAGATACGCAGTATTTT. It encodes CASKLSGTSTDTQYF.

The chain uses TRBV4-1 and TRBJ1-5; perhaps TRBD1 as D (5 bases). The CDR3 consists of 16 residues. Trimming took off 0 bases at V and 2 bases at J, with 11 bases between the two ends. Germline CDR1 MGHRA, CDR2 YSYEKL. CDR3 in DNA: TGCGCCAGCAGCCAAGACCCAGGGTACGGCAATCAGCCCCAGCATTTT. Residues: CASSQDPGYGNQPQHF.

This sequence joins TRBV6-5 and TRBJ1-2; D unresolved. The CDR3 covers 14 residues. Per germline, CDR1 MNHEY and CDR2 SVGAGI. Deletions cut 6 bases from V and 3 bases from J, with 14 bases between. The CDR3 coding sequence is TGTGCCAGCAGAAAGGAGGGAGATTACTATGGCTACACCTTC. Translating it yields CASRKEGDYYGYTF.

The V and J genes are TRBV5-4 and TRBJ1-1, with TRBD1 as a possible D gene (5 bases). Germline CDR1 SGHNT, CDR2 YYREEE (reference sequence). CDR3 length equals 15 residues. Trimming shortened V by 3 bases and J by 1 base, and 13 bases separated the two germline ends. DNA of the CDR3: TGTGCCAGCAGCTCAAGTGGGGCTAAGAACACTGAAGCTTTCTTT. Translating it yields CASSSSGAKNTEAFF. Complete variable domain (other parts from reference TRBV5-4 and TRBJ1-1): ETGVTQSPTHLIKTRGQQVTLRCSSQSGHNTVSWYQQALGQGPQFIFQYYREEENGRGNFPPRFSGLQFPNYSSELNVNALELDDSALYLCASSSSGAKNTEAFFGQGTRLTVV.

A remark on this clone: One end of the junction is discordant with germline, which a read error may explain. The V call is TRBV7-7, the J call TRBJ2-5; the D gene is possibly TRBD1 (5 bases). Germline V lookup: CDR1 SSHAT, CDR2 FNYEAQ (reference sequence). The CDR3 consists of 15 residues. Written as DNA, the CDR3 is TGTGCTAGCAGCTTAGGATCCCGCAGGGAAGAGACCCAGTACTTC. Amino acid sequence: CASSLGSRREETQYF.

The rearrangement joins TRBV30 to TRBJ2-7, with 8 nucleotides matching TRBD1. From germline, CDR1 is GTSNPN and CDR2 SVGIG (reference sequence). This CDR3 spans 14 amino acids. With 0 bases clipped from V and 7 bases from J, the junction kept 8 bases outside the gene matches. The CDR3 spells CAWSVLGRGREQYF. CDR3 DNA: TGTGCCTGGAGTGTACTGGGCAGGGGGCGGGAGCAGTACTTC.

The V and J genes are TRBV4-3 and TRBJ2-2; no firm D call. The CDR3 spans 16 residues. The germline gives CDR1 LGHNA, CDR2 YSLEER. V shed 2 bases and J shed 2 bases, with 12 bases lying between them. CDR3 nucleotide sequence: TGCGCCAGCAGCCAAATGGGCGCTTTCAACACCGGGGAGCTGTTTTTT. This encodes CASSQMGAFNTGELFF.

This chain joins TRBV1 and TRBJ2-1; whether TRBD2, the table's D call, matches the DNA was not checked. TRBV1 is a known pseudogene. The CDR3 loop spans 17 amino acids. This CDR3 is CTSSHRGGGTLYNEQFF. The CDR3 DNA reads as TGCACCAGCAGCCATCGTGGCGGGGGGACACTTTACAATGAGCAGTTCTTC.

The gene calls are TRBV28 and TRBJ2-2; TRBD2 might be the D (6 bases). CDR3 length: 13 residues. Germline lookup yields CDR1 MDHEN and CDR2 SYDVKM. V lost 3 bases and J 4 bases, leaving 6 bases between the germline ends. CDR3 nucleotides: TGTGCCAGCAGTTTGACTAGCACCGGGGAGCTGTTTTTT. Its translation is CASSLTSTGELFF.

The rearrangement links TRBV14 to TRBJ2-3; D not resolved. V was pared by 5 bases and J by 1 base, with 13 bases between. This CDR3 is 15 amino acids long. Germline-derived CDR1 and CDR2 are SGHDN and FVKESK. Here the CDR3 reads CASSILGRGTDTQYF. The CDR3 DNA is TGTGCCAGCAGCATCCTTGGGCGAGGCACAGATACGCAGTATTTT.

The V gene is TRBV6-1, the J gene TRBJ2-2; TRBD1 might be the D (5 bases). CDR3 length equals 15 residues. V dropped 2 bases and J dropped 7 bases, with 14 bases sitting between them. Germline loops: CDR1 MNHNS, CDR2 SASEGT. The CDR3 region has the DNA TGTGCCAGCAGTGAACGGAACCAGGGTGGCGGGGAGCTGTTTTTT. Its translation is CASSERNQGGGELFF.

V gene TRBV14 combines with J gene TRBJ2-7, with TRBD1 matching 7 bases. The V gene's germline CDR1 is SGHDN and CDR2 FVKESK. The junction had 10 bases not matched to a gene; V was cut back by 6 bases and J by 2 bases. This CDR3 comprises 15 residues. The CDR3 protein is CASSIQGKGAYEQYF. Here the CDR3 DNA reads TGTGCCAGCAGTATACAGGGGAAGGGAGCCTACGAGCAGTACTTC.

The CDR3 spells CASSTLPGAYEQYF. The CDR3 bases are TGCGCCAGCAGCACCCTGCCGGGGGCCTACGAGCAGTACTTC. The V gene is TRBV5-1, the J gene TRBJ2-7; a possible D gene is TRBD2 (6 bases). The ends were cut back, 4 bases at V and 2 bases at J, with 13 bases in the middle. Germline-derived CDR1 and CDR2 are SGHRS and YFSETQ. The CDR3 runs 14 residues.

This chain links TRBV21-1 with TRBJ1-1. TRBV21-1 is shown as a pseudogene. CDR3 length: 13 residues. The CDR3 protein is CASDGREHSEAFF. The CDR3 DNA sequence: TGTGCCAGCGACGGGCGGGAACACTCTGAAGCTTTCTTT.

The genes are TRBV29-1 and TRBJ2-7; 11 bases line up with TRBD1. Germline V lookup: CDR1 SQVTM, CDR2 ANQGSEA. After removal of 3 bases from V and 3 bases from J, the junction contained 4 bases not matched to a gene. The CDR3 covers 14 residues. Written as DNA, the CDR3 is TGCAGCGTTGAGGTAGGGACAGGGGGCTACGAGCAGTACTTC. Residues: CSVEVGTGGYEQYF.

V usage is TRBV14 and J usage is TRBJ2-7; D ambiguous. Trimming took off 1 base at V and 1 base at J, with 5 bases between the two ends. The CDR3 runs to 13 residues. CDR1 SGHDN and CDR2 FVKESK come from the germline V gene. The DNA of the CDR3 is TGTGCCAGCAGCCAAGTGAGGTCCTACGAGCAGTACTTC. Protein product: CASSQVRSYEQYF.

V usage is TRBV2 and J usage is TRBJ2-6; D is possibly TRBD2 (5 bases). With 7 bases removed from V and 0 bases from J, the gap between germline ends came to 19 bases. Germline CDR1 and CDR2: SNHLY and FYNNEI. This CDR3 is 18 amino acids long. The CDR3 loop reads CASTETRGISSGANVLTF. CDR3 sequence (DNA): TGTGCCAGCACAGAAACCCGGGGTATTAGCTCTGGGGCCAACGTCCTGACTTTC.

The CDR3 sequence is CASSPRDILGRNTEAFF. CDR3 nucleotide sequence: TGTGCCAGCAGCCCCCGGGACATCCTGGGTAGGAACACTGAAGCTTTCTTT. The chain links TRBV5-6 to TRBJ1-1; D perhaps matches TRBD1 (6 bases). The CDR3 length is 17 residues. Trimming pared 4 bases from V and 1 base from J, leaving 20 bases between. Germline CDR1 SGHDT, CDR2 YYEEEE.

The chain joins TRBV5-5 to TRBJ2-5, with D possibly TRBD2 on 6 matching bases. Trimming shortened V by 4 bases and J by 2 bases, and 12 bases separated the two germline ends. This CDR3 comprises 14 residues. Germline V gene data show CDR1 as SGHKS and CDR2 as YYEKEE (reference sequence). The chain's CDR3 is CASSPRDFQETQYF. In DNA form, the CDR3 reads TGTGCCAGCAGCCCAAGGGACTTTCAAGAGACCCAGTACTTC.

The chain employs TRBV27 and TRBJ2-1; weak D call: TRBD2 (5 bases). Germline V CDR1 and CDR2: MNHEY, SMNVEV (reference sequence). CDR3 length: 13 amino acids. With 7 bases removed from V and 2 bases from J, the gap between germline ends came to 9 bases. The CDR3 here is CASKDSPYNEQFF. CDR3 nucleotides: TGTGCCAGCAAGGACTCGCCCTACAATGAGCAGTTCTTC.

The chain recombines TRBV19 with TRBJ1-5; D gene ambiguous. This CDR3 is 15 amino acids long. Trimming pared 6 bases from V and 2 bases from J, leaving 14 bases between. Germline assignment: CDR1 LNHDA and CDR2 SQIVND (reference sequence). DNA for the CDR3: TGTGCCAGTAGGAGGACTCTCCAAGGCAATCAGCCCCAGCATTTT. Residues: CASRRTLQGNQPQHF.

V gene TRBV6-5 combines with J gene TRBJ2-7; 7 bases fit TRBD2. Germline CDR1 MNHEY, CDR2 SVGAGI. The CDR3 has 14 residues. V gave up 6 bases and J gave up 3 bases; unmatched junction bases: 8. Here the CDR3 DNA reads TGTGCCAGCAGGAGAAGCGGGGCAAACTACGAGCAGTACTTC. Encoded protein: CASRRSGANYEQYF.

The chain joins TRBV7-9 to TRBJ1-2; D ambiguous. The V end was cut by 5 bases, the J end by 6 bases, with 22 bases between. The CDR3 loop spans 16 amino acids. Germline V CDR1 and CDR2: SEHNR, FQNEAQ (reference sequence). CDR3 in amino acids: CASSTIGRRGRNGYTF. The DNA of the CDR3 is TGTGCCAGCAGCACAATAGGAAGGAGAGGCAGAAATGGCTACACCTTC.

The V call is TRBV11-3, the J call TRBJ2-7; a possible D gene is TRBD1 (5 bases). CDR3 length equals 15 residues. Looked up from germline, CDR1 is SGHNT and CDR2 is YENEEA. V lost 0 bases, J lost 6 bases, and 15 bases lay in between. CDR3 sequence (DNA): TGTGCCAGCAGCTTAGATGAGGTCAGACAGTTCGAGCAGTACTTC. This gives the protein CASSLDEVRQFEQYF.

The chain couples TRBV18 to TRBJ2-5, with TRBD1 identical over 8 bases. With 5 bases clipped from V and 5 bases from J, the junction kept 7 bases outside the gene matches. CDR3 size: 14 residues. CDR1 is KGHSH, CDR2 LQKENI, per germline. The CDR3 nucleotides are TGTGCCAGCTCAACCCTCGGACAGGGTGAGACCCAGTACTTC. This gives the protein CASSTLGQGETQYF.